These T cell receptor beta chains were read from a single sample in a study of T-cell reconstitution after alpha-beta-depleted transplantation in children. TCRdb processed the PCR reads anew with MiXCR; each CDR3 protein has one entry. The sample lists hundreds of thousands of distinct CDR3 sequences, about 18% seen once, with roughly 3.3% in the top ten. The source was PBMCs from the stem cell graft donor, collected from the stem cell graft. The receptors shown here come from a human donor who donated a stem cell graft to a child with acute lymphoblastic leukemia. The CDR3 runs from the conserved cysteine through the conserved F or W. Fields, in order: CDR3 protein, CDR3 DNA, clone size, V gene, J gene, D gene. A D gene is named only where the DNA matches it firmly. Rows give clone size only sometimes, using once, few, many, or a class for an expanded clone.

CATSRGSLRGRTDTQYF,TGTGCCACCAGCAGAGGGTCCCTGAGGGGGCGGACAGATACGCAGTATTTT,.,TRBV15,TRBJ2-3,TRBD1
CASRVGDRANYGYTF,TGCGCCAGCAGAGTCGGGGACAGGGCTAACTATGGCTACACCTTC,few,TRBV5-1,TRBJ1-2,TRBD1
CAWGEGTQYF,TGTGCCTGGGGGGAGGGTACGCAGTATTTT,few,TRBV30,TRBJ2-3,TRBD2
CASSFWDRYNEQFF,TGTGCCAGCAGTTTTTGGGACAGGTACAATGAGCAGTTCTTC,few,TRBV27,TRBJ2-1,TRBD1
CASSVGLAGDKPTGELFF,TGTGCCAGCAGCGTGGGACTAGCGGGAGATAAGCCTACCGGGGAGCTGTTTTTT,.,TRBV9,TRBJ2-2,TRBD2
CARRGVSTNEKLFF,TGTGCCCGGCGCGGGGTCTCAACTAATGAAAAACTGTTTTTT,few,TRBV7-8,TRBJ1-4,.
CSGPTRAGEQFF,TGCAGTGGCCCGACTCGAGCCGGTGAGCAGTTCTTC,.,TRBV20-1,TRBJ2-1,.
CASSLRNSPRETQYF,TGTGCCAGCAGCTTAAGGAACAGTCCTCGGGAGACCCAGTACTTC,.,TRBV7-6,TRBJ2-5,.
CASSSDRGWFVGIQYF,TGTGCCAGCAGCTCTGACAGGGGCTGGTTCGTAGGGATTCAGTACTTC,.,TRBV5-6,TRBJ2-4,TRBD1
CASRDSGRNHEQYF,TGTGCCAGCAGAGATAGCGGGAGGAACCACGAGCAGTACTTC,.,TRBV25-1,TRBJ2-7,TRBD2
CASSVKPVGEKLFF,TGTGCCAGCAGCGTAAAACCCGTAGGAGAAAAACTGTTTTTT,few,TRBV7-8,TRBJ1-4,.
CATSVDGTTDTQYF,TGTGCCACCAGTGTAGACGGAACCACAGATACGCAGTATTTT,.,TRBV24-1,TRBJ2-3,.
CSARDTGASSTDTQYF,TGCAGTGCTAGAGATACGGGAGCCTCTAGCACAGATACGCAGTATTTT,many,TRBV20-1,TRBJ2-3,.
CSAGLWTGRNQQYF,TGCAGTGCTGGACTATGGACAGGAAGAAATCAGCAGTACTTC,few,TRBV20-1,TRBJ2-7,.
CASSFPRQGAVGTEAFF,TGTGCCAGCAGCTTCCCCAGACAGGGGGCTGTTGGCACTGAAGCTTTCTTT,few,TRBV7-9,TRBJ1-1,TRBD1
CASSLVGPRSSYEQYF,TGCGCCAGCAGCTTGGTGGGCCCCCGGAGCTCCTACGAGCAGTACTTC,.,TRBV5-1,TRBJ2-7,.
CASSTQTGWSEQYF,TGTGCCAGCAGCACCCAGACAGGGTGGAGCGAGCAGTACTTC,.,TRBV7-9,TRBJ2-7,TRBD1
CASTRLGSTDTQYF,TGTGCCAGCACCCGACTAGGGAGCACAGATACGCAGTATTTT,.,TRBV11-2,TRBJ2-3,.
CAWNSGLYGYTF,TGTGCCTGGAATTCGGGGCTATATGGCTACACCTTC,.,TRBV30,TRBJ1-2,.
CASSKKGGGGETDTQYF,TGTGCCAGCAGCAAAAAGGGGGGCGGAGGTGAAACAGATACGCAGTATTTT,few,TRBV6-1,TRBJ2-3,.
CASSFRNTGNTIYF,TGTGCCAGCAGTTTCCGGAACACTGGAAACACCATATATTTT,few,TRBV12-3/TRBV12-4,TRBJ1-3,.
CASSSGLAGKNEQFF,TGTGCCAGCAGCTCCGGACTAGCGGGAAAGAATGAGCAGTTCTTC,.,TRBV13,TRBJ2-1,TRBD2
CSAITGTGTYEQYF,TGCAGTGCTATAACCGGGACAGGGACCTACGAGCAGTACTTC,few,TRBV20-1,TRBJ2-7,TRBD1